The 8 T cell receptor beta chains listed next were all sequenced from one sample in a study of blood T cell repertoires in COVID-19. Sequencing was performed with immunoSEQ multiplex PCR; in TCRdb, only in-frame clones are kept and a portion is missing. The sample has about 42,000 clones, approximately 88% seen once. Material: peripheral blood. Receptor source: a human donor in a cohort sampled during active COVID-19.

The rearrangement links TRBV2 to TRBJ1-6; D is unclear. The CDR3 has 13 residues. CDR1 is SNHLY, CDR2 FYNNEI, per germline. Trimming left V 9 bases short and J 14 bases short, with 20 bases between. This CDR3 is CASRRSPQSSLHF. CDR3 bases: TGTGCCAGTCGCCGTTCCCCCCAGTCGTCCCTCCACTTT.

The V call is TRBV7-9, the J call TRBJ1-5; D is uncertain. Trimming left V 3 bases short and J 4 bases short, with 13 bases between. In germline, CDR1 is SEHNR, CDR2 FQNEAQ (reference sequence). The CDR3 extends over 15 amino acids. This chain's CDR3 is CASSLMGDLNQPQHF. CDR3 bases: TGTGCCAGCAGCTTGATGGGCGACCTAAATCAGCCCCAGCATTTT.

V gene TRBV5-6 combines with J gene TRBJ2-3; 12 nucleotides line up with TRBD2. There are 15 residues in the CDR3. Per the germline V gene, CDR1 is SGHDT and CDR2 is YYEEEE. The V segment lost 5 bases and the J segment 4 bases; nucleotides outside the gene matches: 5. For the CDR3, the DNA is TGTGCCAGCAGAAGACTAGCGGGAGATCCAGATACGCAGTATTTT. As protein: CASRRLAGDPDTQYF. The variable domain in full, completed from reference TRBV5-6 and TRBJ2-3, reads DAGVTQSPTHLIKTRGQQVTLRCSPKSGHDTVSWYQQALGQGPQFIFQYYEEEERQRGNFPDRFSGHQFPNYSSELNVNALLLGDSALYLCASRRLAGDPDTQYFGPGTRLTVL.

This rearrangement joins TRBV7-9 to TRBJ2-1, with 8 bases lining up with TRBD1. The CDR3 extends over 14 amino acids. V lost 5 bases to trimming and J lost 8 bases; unmatched junction nucleotides: 8. Germline values: CDR1 SEHNR, CDR2 FQNEAQ (reference sequence). The CDR3 bases are TGTGCCAGCAGCCAATCAGCGACAGGGGATGAGCAGTTCTTC. Amino acids: CASSQSATGDEQFF. The full variable domain, completed using reference TRBV7-9 and TRBJ2-1, is DTGVSQNPRHKITKRGQNVTFRCDPISEHNRLYWYRQTLGQGPEFLTYFQNEAQLEKSRLLSDRFSAERPKGSFSTLEIQRTEQGDSAMYLCASSQSATGDEQFFGPGTRLTVL.

V usage is TRBV7-2 and J usage is TRBJ1-5; D possibly corresponds to TRBD1 (5 bases). Per the germline V gene, CDR1 is SGHTA and CDR2 is FQGNSA. The CDR3 has 15 residues. The germline V and J ends were trimmed by 1 base and 6 bases, with 13 bases remaining between them. The CDR3 DNA reads as TGTGCCAGCAGCTTAGGCCAGGGCATGGGTCAGCCCCAGCATTTT. This gives the protein CASSLGQGMGQPQHF.

The chain couples TRBV6-5 to TRBJ1-1, with 8 bases lining up with TRBD1. Germline V gives CDR1 MNHEY, CDR2 SVGAGI. V lost 6 bases, J lost 2 bases, and 8 bases stayed unmatched. The CDR3 is made up of 15 amino acids. The CDR3 region has the DNA TGTGCCAGCAGCTTAAAACAGGGGGGTAACACTGAAGCTTTCTTT. Translation: CASSLKQGGNTEAFF.

The sample holds one count of this clone. The CDR3 region is CASSLAGQGNEAFF. CDR3 DNA sequence: TGCGCCAGCAGCTTGGCCGGACAGGGAAATGAAGCTTTCTTT. V usage is TRBV5-1 and J usage is TRBJ1-1; 8 bases align to TRBD1. V was clipped by 0 bases and J by 7 bases; unmatched bases: 5. The CDR3 runs 14 residues. Germline V CDR1 and CDR2: SGHRS, YFSETQ.

This clone was recorded a few times. V gene TRBV10-3 combines with J gene TRBJ1-2; 12 nucleotides match TRBD1. Germline assignment: CDR1 ENHRY and CDR2 SYGVKD. Trimming at V came to 2 bases and at J to 10 bases, leaving 8 bases not matched to a gene. The CDR3 has 15 amino acids. The CDR3 reads CAISERGQGANDYTF. In nucleotides, the CDR3 is TGTGCCATCAGTGAGAGGGGACAGGGGGCAAACGACTACACCTTC.